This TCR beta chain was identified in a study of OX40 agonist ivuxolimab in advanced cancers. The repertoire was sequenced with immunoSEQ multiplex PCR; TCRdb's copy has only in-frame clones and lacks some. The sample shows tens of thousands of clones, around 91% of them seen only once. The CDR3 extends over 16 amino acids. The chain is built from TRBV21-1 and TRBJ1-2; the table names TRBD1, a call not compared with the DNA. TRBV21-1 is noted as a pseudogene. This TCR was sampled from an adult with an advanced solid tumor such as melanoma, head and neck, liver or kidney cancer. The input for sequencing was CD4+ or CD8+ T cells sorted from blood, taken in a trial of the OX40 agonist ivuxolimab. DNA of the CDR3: TGTGCCAGCAGCTCGGCGACCAGGGGCACTAACTATGGCTACACCTTC. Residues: CASSSATRGTNYGYTF.